The 16 T cell receptor beta chains reported below all come from one sample, sequenced in a study of cytomegalovirus exposure and HLA in healthy donors (dated by TCRdb to 2016 to 2017). To prepare the library, the immunoSEQ multiplex PCR assay was applied. For the multiplex PCR, a mixture combining 60 forward primers for TCR Vbeta segments and 13 reverse primers for TCR Jbeta segments was used. TCRdb took over this immuneACCESS table, retaining in-frame rearrangements with V and J assigned. Such tables are incomplete; in checked studies, under half of the missing clones stem from an unresolved V gene, and the remainder is unexplained. A total of 160,000 or so clones appear in this sample, roughly 87% of them only once. The top ten clones comprise less than 5% of the sample. The sample taken for sequencing was PBMCs. These TCRs come from a man in his fifties or sixties in good health and CMV-seropositive.

The chain employs TRBV10-3 and TRBJ2-1, with no clear D. V lost 0 bases and J lost 7, with 10 bases in between. CDR3 length: 14 amino acids. Germline CDR1 and CDR2: ENHRY and SYGVKD. CDR3 bases: TGTGCCATCAGTGAGTCGTTTCGGCGGAATGAGCAGTTCTTC. Residues: CAISESFRRNEQFF.

The chain has TRBV5-1 and TRBJ2-7; maybe TRBD2 (5 bases). V lost 4 bases to trimming and J lost 2 bases, with 13 bases between them. CDR1 and CDR2 from the germline V gene are SGHRS and YFSETQ. The CDR3 contains 14 residues. This CDR3 reads CASSQVDGTYEQYF. The CDR3, as DNA: TGCGCCAGCAGCCAAGTGGACGGGACCTACGAGCAGTACTTC.

The V and J genes are TRBV10-3 and TRBJ2-5; a possible D gene is TRBD1 (6 bases). The end of the DNA aligns better with TRBJ2-7, so the J call may be wrong. The CDR3 contains 16 residues. Germline V gene data show CDR1 as ENHRY and CDR2 as SYGVKD. CDR3 sequence (DNA): TGTGCCATCAGACTATTTAGAGGGACACATACCTACGAGCAGTACTTC. Amino acids: CAIRLFRGTHTYEQYF.

V gene TRBV15 combines with J gene TRBJ1-4; D not resolved. The germline V gene encodes CDR1 LNHNV and CDR2 YYDKDF (reference sequence). CDR3 length: 15 amino acids. V lost 7 bases, J lost 7 bases, and 19 bases lay in between. The DNA for the CDR3 is TGTGCCACCACCATAACCCGTGGGCTTGTTGAAAAACTGTTTTTT. Amino acids: CATTITRGLVEKLFF. The full variable domain, in which reference TRBV15 and TRBJ1-4 provide the parts outside the CDR3, is DAMVIQNPRYQVTQFGKPVTLSCSQTLNHNVMYWYQQKSSQAPKLLFHYYDKDFNNEADTPDNFQSRRPNTSFCFLDIRSPGLGDTAMYLCATTITRGLVEKLFFGSGTQLSVL.

CDR3 sequence (DNA): TGTGCCAGCAGCTCCCCCGAGACGGGGGGCACAGATACGCAGTATTTT. Its translation is CASSSPETGGTDTQYF. This chain links TRBV7-6 with TRBJ2-3, with D possibly being TRBD2 (6 bases). The CDR3 consists of 16 residues. Per germline, CDR1 SGHVS and CDR2 FNYEAQ. V was shortened by 4 bases and J by 1 base, with 15 bases between the two germline ends.

This clone was counted a single time. The gene calls are TRBV30 and TRBJ1-3; TRBD1 is a possible D gene (6 bases). Germline CDR1 and CDR2: GTSNPN and SVGIG (reference sequence). This CDR3 region has 16 residues. The V end lost 3 bases, the J end lost 3 bases, and 18 bases lay between the germline ends. The CDR3 DNA reads as TGTGCCTGGAGAAGCCGGGGCGGGGGGCATGGAAACACCATATATTTT. Its protein is CAWRSRGGGHGNTIYF.

The V call is TRBV15, the J call TRBJ2-2; tentatively, D is TRBD2 (5 bases). CDR1 LNHNV and CDR2 YYDKDF come from the germline V gene (reference sequence). The CDR3 is made up of 17 amino acids. The germline V and J ends were trimmed by 0 bases and 3 bases, with 14 bases remaining between them. The CDR3 bases are TGTGCCACCAGCAGAGATTGGTCTAGCTTAGACACCGGGGAGCTGTTTTTT. This encodes CATSRDWSSLDTGELFF.

V usage is TRBV7-3 and J usage is TRBJ2-2; 9 bases are shared with TRBD2. CDR3 size: 16 residues. Germline CDR1 reads SGHTA; CDR2 reads FQGTGA. V was pared by 5 bases and J by 0 bases, with 4 bases of the junction left unmatched. In nucleotides, the CDR3 is TGTGCCAGCAGCGGTAGCGGGAGCCCGAACACCGGGGAGCTGTTTTTT. The encoded protein is CASSGSGSPNTGELFF. Looking up the rest from reference TRBV7-3 and TRBJ2-2 gives the full variable domain: GAGVSQTPSNKVTEKGKYVELRCDPISGHTALYWYRQSLGQGPEFLIYFQGTGAADDSGLPNDRFFAVRPEGSVSTLKIQRTERGDSAVYLCASSGSGSPNTGELFFGEGSRLTVL.

The CDR3 sequence: CASSRTSLGNTIYF. Written as DNA, the CDR3 is TGTGCCAGCAGTCGGACATCCCTGGGAAACACCATATATTTT. The chain employs TRBV14 and TRBJ1-3, with D tentatively TRBD1 (5 bases). V lost 6 bases to trimming and J lost 4 bases, with 13 bases between them. Germline V CDR1 and CDR2: SGHDN, FVKESK. This CDR3 contains 14 residues.

The rearrangement uses TRBV6-1 and TRBJ1-2; 7 nucleotides match TRBD1. Losses at the gene ends were 6 bases for V and 9 bases for J; bases not matched to a gene: 7. CDR1 and CDR2 (germline): MNHNS, SASEGT. The CDR3 has 12 amino acids. CDR3 amino acids: CASRPDRESYTF. CDR3 coding DNA: TGTGCCAGCAGGCCCGACAGGGAGAGCTACACCTTC.

This chain connects TRBV28 to TRBJ1-2, with TRBD1 as a possible D gene (5 bases). The V end lost 5 bases, the J end lost 6 bases, and 19 bases lay between the germline ends. There are 15 residues in the CDR3. CDR1 and CDR2 (germline): MDHEN, SYDVKM. The CDR3 nucleotides are TGTGCCAGCAGTACCCCCCGAGGGAGGGGAGATGGCTACACCTTC. This sequence encodes CASSTPRGRGDGYTF.

The chain carries TRBV9 and TRBJ1-5; 9 bases are a match to TRBD1. CDR1 and CDR2 from the germline V gene are SGDLS and YYNGEE. J lost 2 bases, V lost 4 bases, and 4 bases had no gene match. The CDR3 spans 15 residues. CDR3 in DNA: TGTGCCAGCAGCCGGGACAGGGAAGGCAATCAGCCCCAGCATTTT. This codes for CASSRDREGNQPQHF.

V is TRBV18 and J is TRBJ2-7; 8 positions match TRBD2. CDR3 length equals 13 residues. V was clipped by 3 bases and J by 6 bases; unmatched bases: 4. Germline values: CDR1 KGHSH, CDR2 LQKENI. As DNA, the CDR3 is TGTGCCAGCTCACCTGCTGCGGGAGGCGAGCAGTACTTC. Its protein is CASSPAAGGEQYF.

The V and J genes are TRBV2 and TRBJ2-3; D unresolved. Germline CDR1 reads SNHLY; CDR2 reads FYNNEI. V was pared by 1 base and J by 3 bases, with 14 bases between. This CDR3 has 16 amino acids. CDR3 bases: TGTGCCAGCAGTGAAGGAGCGTCCCCGAGGACAGATACGCAGTATTTT. Protein product: CASSEGASPRTDTQYF.

The rearrangement uses TRBV27 and TRBJ2-7; 14 bases agree with TRBD2. The germline gives CDR1 MNHEY, CDR2 SMNVEV (reference sequence). Trimming at V came to 3 bases and at J to 4 bases, leaving 5 bases not matched to a gene. This CDR3 is built from 16 residues. The DNA of the CDR3 is TGTGCCAGCAGTTTTGGACTAGCGGGAGGATTGTACGAGCAGTACTTC. This encodes CASSFGLAGGLYEQYF.

The chain joins TRBV27 to TRBJ1-2; maybe TRBD1 (5 bases). The length of the CDR3 is 16 residues. V was cut by 6 bases and J by 0 bases, with 17 bases left in between. From germline, CDR1 is MNHEY and CDR2 SMNVEV (reference sequence). This CDR3 is CASSPRGMGANYGYTF. CDR3 bases: TGTGCCAGCAGCCCCCGGGGGATGGGGGCTAACTATGGCTACACCTTC.